This T cell receptor (beta chain) was found in a study of PD-1 blockade in classical Hodgkin lymphoma. Whole-study results and caveats: Newly diagnosed patients reportedly trailed healthy donors in baseline TCR diversity. Baseline diversity in complete responders resembled that of newly diagnosed patients. TCR diversity rose significantly by C4D1 in CD4+ but not CD8+ cells.

The time point was: cycle 4 day 1 (C4D1), after around six weeks of nivolumab. Each patient's relapse followed autologous stem cell transplantation, and brentuximab vedotin exposure varied. Patients' outcomes at their best amounted to complete response, partial response or progressive disease. On this clone itself: Its cognate antigen is unknown.

The method was immunoSEQ multiplex PCR; TCRdb's version includes in-frame clones alone and lacks a portion of them. The sample has roughly 100,000 clones, around 80% seen once. This TCR was recovered from a human donor with classical Hodgkin lymphoma. The sequenced sample was peripheral blood mononuclear cells (PBMCs), obtained before the fourth cycle of nivolumab.

For the CDR3, the DNA is TGTGCCAGCAGCGTAGGGGCAGGGGAAGGCTATGGCTACACCTTC. The encoded protein is CASSVGAGEGYGYTF. The V gene is TRBV9, the J gene TRBJ1-2; a weak D match, TRBD1 (6 bases). Trimming left V 0 bases short and J 4 bases short, with 13 bases between. Germline loops: CDR1 SGDLS, CDR2 YYNGEE. CDR3 length: 15 residues.